These T cell receptor beta chains were read from a single sample in a study of read filtering for tumor transcriptome and immune sequencing. TCRdb re-derived calls from the reads in MiXCR, one entry per CDR3 protein. The sample yields about 62,000 distinct CDR3 sequences, roughly 19% seen once. Sequencing was done on a sample of a population of CD138-negative cells sorted from bone marrow. The receptor set was obtained from a donor aged 40 or older with multiple myeloma. The conserved cysteine and the conserved F or W are not part of the CDR3 here. Clone size is shown for a subset of rows, as once, few, many or a class of expanded clone.

v_gene	j_gene	abundance	CDR3aa
TRBV6-5	TRBJ2-5	few	ASSYSTGTSGGAQY
TRBV28	TRBJ1-5	-	ASSTGDGQPQH
TRBV2	TRBJ2-1	many	ASSPTSGEAVEQF
TRBV29-1	TRBJ2-3	many	SVEGSPDTQY
TRBV28	TRBJ2-3	many	ASSLLTDTQY
TRBV24-1	TRBJ2-1	many	ATSEPGTYNEQF
TRBV5-1	TRBJ2-7	few	ASSLAGQGEQY
TRBV20-1	TRBJ2-3	many	SARLAPMSADTQY
TRBV7-9	TRBJ2-1	many	ASSISGSRYNEQF
TRBV7-8	TRBJ2-3	many	ASSSPKPRVDTQY
TRBV20-1	TRBJ2-7	few	SANWDLARYEQY
TRBV12-3/TRBV12-4	TRBJ2-1	medium-sized	ASSFTSGGNEQF
TRBV12-3/TRBV12-4	TRBJ2-1	many	ASAPGPPGRREQF
TRBV7-9	TRBJ1-1	-	ASSLAGKNTEAS
TRBV7-2	TRBJ1-5	-	ASSKGVQEYQPQH
TRBV6-1	TRBJ1-1	many	ASSERQPMNTEAF
TRBV30	TRBJ1-1	many	ASQGPEAF
TRBV20-1	TRBJ2-1	many	SARNQREGPIHEQF
TRBV28	TRBJ2-2	-	ASSFWGRRNTGELF
TRBV9	TRBJ1-2	many	ASSALDRTNYGYT
TRBV11-2	TRBJ2-5	-	ASSLDFETQY
TRBV4-2	TRBJ2-2	many	ASSQDVGQNTGELF
TRBV14	TRBJ2-5	many	ASSYSAKGETQY
TRBV28	TRBJ2-7	many	ASSLASGYGYEQY
TRBV7-2	TRBJ2-3	many	ASSLDSGRRVDTQY
TRBV18	TRBJ2-7	many	ASSPGGHKAYEQY
TRBV6-5	TRBJ2-2	once	GSSYSRHPGELF
TRBV20-1	TRBJ2-1	many	SASAPGLAPHEQF
TRBV28	TRBJ2-3	many	ASHYKIGTDTQY
TRBV20-1	TRBJ1-1	-	SATEEGGLNTEAF
TRBV7-7	TRBJ2-2	many	AITGTSGTGELF
TRBV24-1	TRBJ2-2	many	ATSDPRYRAGHTGELF
TRBV5-1	TRBJ2-3	many	ASSFVLAGASDTQY
TRBV6-2/TRBV6-3	TRBJ1-5	-	ASSYDSNQPQH
TRBV11-2	TRBJ1-1	-	ASSLATGNMNTEAF
TRBV7-2	TRBJ2-1	few	ASSSRGTSANNEQF
TRBV11-2	TRBJ2-1	many	ASRYPGTSGGRSSYNEQF
TRBV5-4	TRBJ2-7	many	ASSFITSRGEQY
TRBV28	TRBJ2-3	medium-sized	ASSLGLLTDTQY
TRBV20-1	TRBJ2-1	many	SARRTSGGTNEQF
TRBV10-3	TRBJ1-6	many	AIGQGKNSPLH
TRBV7-8	TRBJ2-5	many	ASSSDFQETQY